This T cell receptor beta chain was profiled in a study of early T cells in non-severe SARS-CoV-2 infection. On the study more broadly: RNA in bulk from unsorted whole blood was sequenced, and chains were unpaired.

Study-level points and caveats: Clonotype matching in VDJdb favored anti-spike CD8 responses and did not capture private and CD4 specificities.

Individual cDNA molecules received unique molecular identifiers. Each CDR3 protein gets one entry after TCRdb re-called the 5' RACE reads with MiXCR. The sample holds tens of thousands of distinct CDR3 sequences, 7.7% seen once. This clonotype has only a few counts. Antigen unknown. The source material was whole blood. The sequence was obtained from an adult who was a healthcare worker with PCR-confirmed SARS-CoV-2 infection or an uninfected control (not recorded which).

CDR3 amino acids: CASRSYNEQFF. The CDR3 DNA reads as TGTGCCAGCAGATCCTACAATGAGCAGTTCTTC. This chain joins TRBV28 and TRBJ2-1; D ambiguous. The ends were cut back, 6 bases at V and 1 base at J, with 1 base in the middle. From germline, CDR1 is MDHEN and CDR2 SYDVKM. The CDR3 contains 11 residues. The whole variable domain, remainder taken from reference TRBV28 and TRBJ2-1, is DVKVTQSSRYLVKRTGEKVFLECVQDMDHENMFWYRQDPGLGLRLIYFSYDVKMKEKGDIPEGYSVSREKKERFSLILESASTNQTSMYLCASRSYNEQFFGPGTRLTVL.